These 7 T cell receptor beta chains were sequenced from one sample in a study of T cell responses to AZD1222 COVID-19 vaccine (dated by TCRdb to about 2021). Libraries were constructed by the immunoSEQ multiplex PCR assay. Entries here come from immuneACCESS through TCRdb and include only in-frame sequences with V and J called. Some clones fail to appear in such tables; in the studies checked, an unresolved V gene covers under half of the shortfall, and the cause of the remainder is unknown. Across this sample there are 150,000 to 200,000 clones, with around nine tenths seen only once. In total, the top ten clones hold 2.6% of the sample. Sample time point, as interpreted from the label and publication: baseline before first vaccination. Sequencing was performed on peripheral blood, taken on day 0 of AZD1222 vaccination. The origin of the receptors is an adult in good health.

The DNA for the CDR3 is TGTGCCAGCAGCTTAGGAGGCGGGGCCTACAATGAGCAGTTCTTC. This translates into CASSLGGGAYNEQFF. The chain combines TRBV11-3 with TRBJ2-1, with D perhaps TRBD2 (6 bases). Trimming removed 1 base at V and 2 bases at J, with 9 bases between. Germline CDR1 reads SGHNT; CDR2 reads YENEEA. This CDR3 has 15 residues.

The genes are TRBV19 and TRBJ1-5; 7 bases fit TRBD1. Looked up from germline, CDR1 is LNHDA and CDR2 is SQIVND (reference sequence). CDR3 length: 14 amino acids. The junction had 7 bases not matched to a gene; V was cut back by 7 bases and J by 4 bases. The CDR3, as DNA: TGTGCCAGTAAGGGGACAGCCCCAAATCAGCCCCAGCATTTT. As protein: CASKGTAPNQPQHF. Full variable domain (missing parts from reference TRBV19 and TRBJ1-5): DGGITQSPKYLFRKEGQNVTLSCEQNLNHDAMYWYRQDPGQGLRLIYYSQIVNDFQKGDIAEGYSVSREKKESFPLTVTSAQKNPTAFYLCASKGTAPNQPQHFGDGTRLSIL.

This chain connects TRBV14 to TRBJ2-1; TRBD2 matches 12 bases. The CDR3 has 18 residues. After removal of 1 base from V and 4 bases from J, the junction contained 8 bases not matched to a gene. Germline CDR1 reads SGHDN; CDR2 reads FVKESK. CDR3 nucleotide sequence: TGTGCCAGCAGCCAAGGGCTAGCGGGAGGGCCGCAATACAATGAGCAGTTCTTC. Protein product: CASSQGLAGGPQYNEQFF. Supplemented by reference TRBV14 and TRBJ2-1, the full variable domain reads EAGVTQFPSHSVIEKGQTVTLRCDPISGHDNLYWYRRVMGKEIKFLLHFVKESKQDESGMPNNRFLAERTGGTYSTLKVQPAELEDSGVYFCASSQGLAGGPQYNEQFFGPGTRLTVL.

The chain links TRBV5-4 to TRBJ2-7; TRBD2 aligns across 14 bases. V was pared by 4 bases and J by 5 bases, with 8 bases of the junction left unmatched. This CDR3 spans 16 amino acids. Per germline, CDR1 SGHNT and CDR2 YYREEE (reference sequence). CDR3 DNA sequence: TGTGCCAGCAGCGACCTTGGGACTAGCGGGAGAGACGAGCAGTACTTC. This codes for CASSDLGTSGRDEQYF.

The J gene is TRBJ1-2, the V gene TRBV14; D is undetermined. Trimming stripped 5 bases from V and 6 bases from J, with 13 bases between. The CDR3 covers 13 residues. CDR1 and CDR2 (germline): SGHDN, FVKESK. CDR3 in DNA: TGTGCCAGCAGCGAGAAGGATAGGAATGGCTACACCTTC. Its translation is CASSEKDRNGYTF.

The CDR3 sequence: CASSQEGLAEIVTDEAYNEQFF. CDR3 nucleotides: TGTGCCAGCAGCCAGGAGGGACTAGCGGAAATAGTTACCGATGAAGCCTACAATGAGCAGTTCTTC. The V gene is TRBV3-1 (or the pseudogene TRBV3-2), the J gene TRBJ2-1, with 11 bases lining up with TRBD2. This CDR3 contains 22 residues. From germline, CDR1 is LGHDT and CDR2 YNNKEL (reference sequence). Trimming cost V 3 bases and J 2 bases; bases outside gene matches: 21.

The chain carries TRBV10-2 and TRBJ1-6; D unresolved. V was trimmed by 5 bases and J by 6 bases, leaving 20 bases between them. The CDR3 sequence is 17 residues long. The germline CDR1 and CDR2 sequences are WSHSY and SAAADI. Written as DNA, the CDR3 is TGCGCCAGCAGTCGACAAGGTCACGCCTTGTTTAATTCACCCCTCCACTTT. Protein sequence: CASSRQGHALFNSPLHF.